Sequencing of this TCR beta chain was carried out in a study of blood T cell repertoires in COVID-19. The CDR3 has 16 residues. CDR1 MNHEY and CDR2 SMNVEV come from the germline V gene (reference sequence). V was trimmed by 6 bases and J by 1 base, leaving 19 bases between them. Here immunoSEQ multiplex PCR was the method, and the copy in TCRdb shows in-frame clones only, minus some. The sample carries around 140,000 clones, just under 80% recorded once. Sequenced sample: peripheral blood. The clonotype comes from an older woman with acute or convalescent COVID-19. V is TRBV27 and J is TRBJ2-7; D is uncertain. CDR3 protein: CASRKEAPPLSYEQYF. In DNA, the CDR3 is TGTGCCAGCAGAAAAGAAGCCCCCCCTCTATCCTACGAGCAGTACTTC.